The entry below describes one T cell receptor beta chain. Sequencing targeted TCR beta in T cells from blood (CD8+ and CD4+). TEMRA cells were FACS-enriched and CD8+ and CD4+ T cells negatively isolated. Germline V gene sequence: CDR1 SQVTM, CDR2 ANQGSEA. The CDR3 totals 13 residues. Germline trimming cut 5 bases from V and 0 bases from J; bases unmatched to any gene: 4. These data originate in a study of CD8 T cells in Susac syndrome. An amount of RNA that ranged from roughly 0.45 to 1 ug was reverse transcribed with random hexamers. It was immunoSEQ multiplex PCR that amplified TCR beta CDR3 across 54 Vbeta and 13 Jbeta. TCRdb re-called the immunoSEQ multiplex PCR reads through MiXCR, storing one row per CDR3 protein. This repertoire shows 100,000 to 150,000 distinct CDR3 sequences, 65% to 90% found once; its top ten account for 0.51%.

Sequencing used CD8+ T cells from PBMCs. This chain connects TRBV29-1 to TRBJ2-7; 7 positions agree with TRBD2. This sequence was found in a human donor with multiple sclerosis. The DNA of the CDR3 is TGCAGCGTTCGGGGAGGGGTCTCCTACGAGCAGTACTTC. Its protein is CSVRGGVSYEQYF.